The 18 T cell receptor beta chains listed next were all sequenced from one sample in a study of shared clonotypes between healthy human individuals. TCRdb keeps only in-frame clones here, not all; method: immunoSEQ multiplex PCR. The sample lists roughly 2.5 million clones; approximately 92% were seen once. The sequencing input was naive CD4+ T cells sorted from blood. Regarding subset: CD45RA+ positively selected. The receptors originated from a man between 18 and 35 years old in good health.

The chain carries TRBV5-1 and TRBJ1-2; 9 bases align to TRBD1. The CDR3 spans 14 residues. The V and J ends lost 4 bases and 7 bases, in that order; junction bases with no gene match: 8. The germline V gene encodes CDR1 SGHRS and CDR2 YFSETQ. This CDR3 reads CASSRETGGGGYTF. CDR3 bases: TGCGCCAGCAGCCGGGAGACAGGGGGAGGTGGCTACACCTTC. Using reference TRBV5-1 and TRBJ1-2 for the parts outside the CDR3, the full variable domain is KAGVTQTPRYLIKTRGQQVTLSCSPISGHRSVSWYQQTPGQGLQFLFEYFSETQRNKGNFPGRFSGRQFSNSRSEMNVSTLELGDSALYLCASSRETGGGGYTFGSGTRLTVV.

This sequence joins TRBV11-2 and TRBJ2-1; 9 bases align to TRBD2. Losses at the gene ends were 3 bases for V and 8 bases for J; bases not matched to a gene: 8. The CDR3 extends over 15 amino acids. CDR1 SGHAT and CDR2 FQNNGV come from the germline V gene. DNA of the CDR3: TGTGCCAGCAGCTTTACTAGCGGGCCTCGAGATGAGCAGTTCTTC. It specifies CASSFTSGPRDEQFF.

The V call is TRBV6-6, the J call TRBJ2-1, with 7 nucleotides matching TRBD2. After removal of 6 bases from V and 2 bases from J, the junction contained 7 bases not matched to a gene. This CDR3 contains 15 residues. Germline V gene lookup returns CDR1 MNHNY and CDR2 SVGAGI (reference sequence). Here the CDR3 DNA reads TGTGCCAGCAGCCTGACTAGCCTGACCTACAATGAGCAGTTCTTC. Its protein is CASSLTSLTYNEQFF.

Points on this clone: Other DNA sequences in the same sample also yield this CDR3. J is TRBJ2-1 and V is TRBV5-4; TRBD1 agrees at 11 bases. The germline V gene has CDR1 SGHNT and CDR2 YYREEE (reference sequence). The CDR3 loop spans 15 amino acids. J lost 4 bases, V lost 4 bases, and 4 bases had no gene match. Written as DNA, the CDR3 is TGTGCCAGCAGCGGCGGGACAGGGGGGTACAATGAGCAGTTCTTC. Translated: CASSGGTGGYNEQFF.

The V gene is TRBV6-1, the J gene TRBJ2-3, with 7 bases aligning to TRBD2. The CDR3 covers 15 residues. V trimming: 3 bases; J trimming: 9 bases; junction bases outside the gene matches: 12. Germline CDR1 and CDR2: MNHNS and SASEGT. CDR3 nucleotides: TGTGCCAGCAGTGACCCTAGCGGCCCCCAAGGGACGCAGTATTTT. Its protein is CASSDPSGPQGTQYF.

The gene calls are TRBV5-1 and TRBJ1-3; D gene uncertain. In germline, CDR1 is SGHRS, CDR2 YFSETQ. The CDR3 runs 15 residues. Trimming left V 0 bases short and J 3 bases short, with 10 bases between. This CDR3 is CASSLEGNGGNTIYF. The CDR3 nucleotides are TGCGCCAGCAGCTTGGAAGGGAATGGTGGAAACACCATATATTTT. The whole variable domain, remainder taken from reference TRBV5-1 and TRBJ1-3, is KAGVTQTPRYLIKTRGQQVTLSCSPISGHRSVSWYQQTPGQGLQFLFEYFSETQRNKGNFPGRFSGRQFSNSRSEMNVSTLELGDSALYLCASSLEGNGGNTIYFGEGSWLTVV.

This clone showed up just once. The V call is TRBV30, the J call TRBJ2-7; possibly TRBD1 for D (6 bases). CDR1 is GTSNPN, CDR2 SVGIG, per germline (reference sequence). V was shortened by 3 bases and J by 3 bases, with 12 bases between the two germline ends. The CDR3 sequence is 13 residues long. The CDR3 DNA reads as TGTGCCTGGAGCTCAGGGACATTCTACGAGCAGTACTTC. This codes for CAWSSGTFYEQYF. Full variable domain (rest looked up from reference TRBV30 and TRBJ2-7): SQTIHQWPATLVQPVGSPLSLECTVEGTSNPNLYWYRQAAGRGLQLLFYSVGIGQISSEVPQNLSASRPQDRQFILSSKKLLLSDSGFYLCAWSSGTFYEQYFGPGTRLTVT.

This rearrangement joins TRBV6-5 to TRBJ2-3; D may be TRBD1 (7 bases). The CDR3 consists of 14 residues. Per the germline V gene, CDR1 is MNHEY and CDR2 is SVGAGI. V was shortened by 7 bases and J by 0 bases, with 11 bases between the two germline ends. In nucleotides, the CDR3 is TGTGCCAGCAATCCAGGGGGGAGCACAGATACGCAGTATTTT. This codes for CASNPGGSTDTQYF.

In regard to this clone: A junction boundary mismatches the germline segment, possibly from a read error. The chain is built from TRBV2 and TRBJ1-2; 8 nucleotides line up with TRBD1. This CDR3 is built from 11 residues. Per germline, CDR1 SNHLY and CDR2 FYNNEI. For the CDR3, the DNA is TGTGCCACCAGATGGACAGGGCCGCCGCTGTTC. It codes for CATRWTGPPLF.

This rearrangement joins TRBV30 to TRBJ1-2; D is undetermined. The CDR3 has 14 residues. With 0 bases removed from V and 2 bases from J, the gap between germline ends came to 10 bases. CDR1 and CDR2 (germline): GTSNPN, SVGIG (reference sequence). CDR3 DNA sequence: TGTGCCTGGAGTGTACGCAGATTAAACTATGGCTACACCTTC. This translates into CAWSVRRLNYGYTF.

The V call is TRBV29-1, the J call TRBJ1-1; the D gene is possibly TRBD1 (5 bases). The CDR3 extends over 13 amino acids. Germline V gene sequence: CDR1 SQVTM, CDR2 ANQGSEA. Trimming took off 6 bases at V and 0 bases at J, with 11 bases between the two ends. The chain's CDR3 is CSVGPRMNTEAFF. CDR3 bases: TGCAGCGTGGGACCCAGAATGAACACTGAAGCTTTCTTT.

This rearrangement joins TRBV11-1 to TRBJ1-1; the D is unclear. The CDR3 is made up of 14 amino acids. Trimming left V 1 base short and J 1 base short, with 7 bases between. Germline V gene data show CDR1 as SGHAT and CDR2 as FQDESV (reference sequence). CDR3 region: CASSLDVGNTEAFF. In nucleotides, the CDR3 is TGTGCCAGCAGCTTAGACGTAGGGAACACTGAAGCTTTCTTT.

This clone was seen a handful of times. Other DNA sequences within the sample encode an identical CDR3. CDR3 DNA sequence: TGCAGCGTTAGGGGGAACACTGAAGCTTTCTTT. This gives the protein CSVRGNTEAFF. The chain links TRBV29-1 to TRBJ1-1, with D possibly matching TRBD1 (5 bases). Trimming stripped 5 bases from V and 1 base from J, with 5 bases between. Germline CDR1 is SQVTM and CDR2 is ANQGSEA. The CDR3 has 11 amino acids.

V is TRBV9 and J is TRBJ2-3, with TRBD2 matching over 10 bases. The germline gives CDR1 SGDLS, CDR2 YYNGEE. The CDR3 contains 15 residues. The trim removed 4 bases at V and 2 bases at J, leaving 4 bases unmatched. The CDR3 sequence is CASSLTSGFTDTQYF. The CDR3 DNA reads TGTGCCAGCAGCTTGACTAGCGGGTTCACAGATACGCAGTATTTT.

The gene calls are TRBV5-8 and TRBJ1-4; D gene unclear. The CDR3 extends over 12 amino acids. V lost 7 bases and J 8 bases, leaving 12 bases between the germline ends. The V gene's germline CDR1 is SGHTS and CDR2 YDEGEE. The CDR3 DNA sequence: TGTGCCAGCGCCGTAAAGAACGAAAAACTGTTTTTT. Translated: CASAVKNEKLFF.

The rearrangement links TRBV6-5 to TRBJ2-2; a possible D gene is TRBD1 (6 bases). V was pared by 6 bases and J by 4 bases, with 15 bases between. The length of the CDR3 is 15 residues. Germline loops: CDR1 MNHEY, CDR2 SVGAGI. CDR3 nucleotides: TGTGCCAGCAGCCCCGGACAGTTGCTCACCGGGGAGCTGTTTTTT. It yields the protein CASSPGQLLTGELFF.

V gene TRBV5-1 combines with J gene TRBJ1-2, with TRBD1 as a possible D gene (6 bases). The CDR3 has 15 amino acids. V was shortened by 2 bases and J by 2 bases, with 13 bases between the two germline ends. Per the germline V gene, CDR1 is SGHRS and CDR2 is YFSETQ. The chain's CDR3 is CASSFNVGANYGYTF. CDR3 DNA: TGCGCCAGCAGCTTCAACGTGGGGGCAAACTATGGCTACACCTTC.

The chain combines TRBV6-5 with TRBJ2-1; TRBD1 might be the D (6 bases). The CDR3 covers 14 residues. Germline V gene sequence: CDR1 MNHEY, CDR2 SVGAGI. Trimming left V 6 bases short and J 5 bases short, with 14 bases between. CDR3 DNA sequence: TGTGCCAGCAGGAAGACCCCAGGGGACAATGAGCAGTTCTTC. Amino acids: CASRKTPGDNEQFF.